One sample yielded the 4 T cell receptor beta chains listed below, sequenced in a study of CD8+ T cells in alopecia areata. In each case, RNA was isolated and then reverse transcribed into cDNA as the sequencing template. TCRdb's copy holds only in-frame clones and misses some; the assay was immunoSEQ multiplex PCR. In the table there are about 150,000 clones, 40% to 60% of which are singletons. Sample: CD8+ T cells sorted from blood, taken at week 0. The receptor set was obtained from a human donor with alopecia areata.

This clone was seen a few times. The rearrangement uses TRBV10-3 and TRBJ2-1, with D unclear. CDR1 ENHRY and CDR2 SYGVKD come from the germline V gene. The CDR3 runs 14 residues. V lost 0 bases, J lost 5 bases, and 8 bases lay in between. DNA for the CDR3: TGTGCCATCAGTGAGTCGAGCCCAAACAATGAGCAGTTCTTC. It encodes CAISESSPNNEQFF.

In DNA form, the CDR3 reads TGCAGTGCCGAACCGGTAAATGAGCAGTTCTTC. Encoded protein: CSAEPVNEQFF. This chain links TRBV20-1 with TRBJ2-1, with D unresolved. V lost 6 bases to trimming and J lost 7 bases, with 10 bases between them. The germline gives CDR1 DFQATT, CDR2 SNEGSKA (reference sequence). The CDR3 loop spans 11 amino acids.

In its sample, this clone was seen a few times. V is TRBV29-1 and J is TRBJ1-1, with 8 positions matching TRBD1. The CDR3 covers 12 residues. V lost 7 bases to trimming and J lost 6 bases; unmatched junction nucleotides: 7. Germline-derived CDR1 and CDR2 are SQVTM and ANQGSEA. The CDR3 bases are TGCAGCGCCGGACAGGGTACCTCTGAAGCTTTCTTT. Translated, it gives CSAGQGTSEAFF.

This clone came up a few times. The chain couples TRBV7-6 to TRBJ1-2; D possibly corresponds to TRBD1 (5 bases). CDR1 SGHVS and CDR2 FNYEAQ come from the germline V gene. CDR3 size: 15 residues. V was trimmed by 0 bases and J by 6 bases, leaving 14 bases between them. This CDR3 reads CASSLARQGADGYTF. The CDR3 DNA follows: TGTGCCAGCAGCTTAGCGAGGCAGGGCGCGGATGGCTACACCTTC.